Following are 16 T cell receptor beta chains from one sample sequenced in a study of molecular identifiers for immune sequencing clone quantification. TCRdb re-derived calls from the PCR reads in MiXCR, one entry per CDR3 protein. The table has about 640,000 distinct CDR3 sequences, 15% to 20% seen once. The sample was naive CD8+ T cells from blood, with Jurkat cell RNA spiked in. Subset reported: FACS-sorted CD8+CD4-CCR7+CD45RA+ naive T cells. The receptors shown here come from a human donor in good health. Some libraries in this study had Jurkat cell RNA spiked in.

Comment on this clonotype: A clone one base away is much larger, so this may be a read error. The chain combines TRBV20-1 with TRBJ1-6, with D unresolved. Germline loops: CDR1 DFQATT, CDR2 SNEGSKA (reference sequence). The CDR3 spans 15 residues. The CDR3 region has the DNA TGCAGTGCTAGAGATCCAAGCTCCTGTAATTCACCCCTCCACTTT. Protein product: CSARDPSSCNSPLHF.

This clonotype was observed many times. This chain uses TRBV11-1 with TRBJ2-3, with a tentative D call TRBD1 (5 bases). The germline gives CDR1 SGHAT, CDR2 FQDESV (reference sequence). The CDR3 has 12 amino acids. V dropped 1 base and J dropped 7 bases, with 6 bases sitting between them. CDR3 bases: TGTGCCAGCAGCTTAGAGGGGAATACGCAGTATTTT. Protein product: CASSLEGNTQYF. Full variable domain (remainder filled in from reference TRBV11-1 and TRBJ2-3): EAEVAQSPRYKITEKSQAVAFWCDPISGHATLYWYRQILGQGPELLVQFQDESVVDDSQLPKDRFSAERLKGVDSTLKIQPAELGDSAMYLCASSLEGNTQYFGPGTRLTVL.

This clonotype was found a few times. The chain combines TRBV6-2 or TRBV6-3 with TRBJ1-1; D call uncertain. There are 14 residues in the CDR3. The germline CDR1 and CDR2 sequences are MNHEY and SVGEGT. V dropped 2 bases and J dropped 2 bases, with 9 bases sitting between them. The CDR3 DNA follows: TGTGCCAGCAGTTACGCGGGGATCAACACTGAAGCTTTCTTT. It codes for CASSYAGINTEAFF.

This clonotype appeared a few times. This sequence joins TRBV9 and TRBJ2-3; perhaps TRBD2 as D (6 bases). Germline CDR1 and CDR2: SGDLS and YYNGEE. The V end was cut by 4 bases, the J end by 0 bases, with 15 bases between. The CDR3 has 16 residues. The CDR3 coding sequence is TGTGCCAGCAGCCAGAGCGGGTATGGTAGCACAGATACGCAGTATTTT. As protein: CASSQSGYGSTDTQYF.

CDR3 coding DNA: TGCAGCGTTGAAGGACGAGGGACAGGGGACTACAATGAGCAGTTCTTC. Protein sequence: CSVEGRGTGDYNEQFF. This chain connects TRBV29-1 to TRBJ2-1; 10 bases fit TRBD1. The V gene end was trimmed by 1 base and the J gene end by 3 bases; junction bases not matched to a gene: 6. The germline V gene encodes CDR1 SQVTM and CDR2 ANQGSEA. The CDR3 has 16 residues.

This clonotype was recorded many times. The chain is built from TRBV5-1 and TRBJ2-7; TRBD2 might be the D (7 bases). The V gene's germline CDR1 is SGHRS and CDR2 YFSETQ. CDR3 length: 17 amino acids. The V end was cut by 4 bases, the J end by 3 bases, with 23 bases between. In DNA, the CDR3 is TGCGCCAGCAGCGTTGAGGGGGGGGGCCTCTCATACTACGAGCAGTACTTC. It encodes CASSVEGGGLSYYEQYF.

The table lists this clonotype with many counts. The chain couples TRBV5-4 to TRBJ1-1; a weak D match, TRBD1 (5 bases). The V and J ends lost 3 bases and 0 bases respectively, with 18 bases between them. CDR1 is SGHNT and CDR2 is YYREEE in the germline V gene (reference sequence). This CDR3 comprises 17 residues. The CDR3 here is CASSSTGGGLMNTEAFF. DNA for the CDR3: TGTGCCAGCAGCTCTACCGGGGGGGGACTAATGAACACTGAAGCTTTCTTT. The whole variable domain, filled in from reference TRBV5-4 and TRBJ1-1, reads ETGVTQSPTHLIKTRGQQVTLRCSSQSGHNTVSWYQQALGQGPQFIFQYYREEENGRGNFPPRFSGLQFPNYSSELNVNALELDDSALYLCASSSTGGGLMNTEAFFGQGTRLTVV.

In its sample, this clonotype was seen once. A much larger clone lies one base from this, so it may be a read error. The chain links TRBV2 to TRBJ2-7; TRBD2 aligns across 9 bases. This CDR3 has 16 amino acids. The V gene's germline CDR1 is SNHLY and CDR2 FYNNEI. CDR3 residues: CVSSQTSGTSLYEQYF. CDR3 bases: TGTGTCAGCAGTCAGACCTCCGGGACTAGCCTCTACGAGCAGTACTTC.

This clonotype was detected ten times or more. CDR3 sequence (DNA): TGTGCCAGCAGCTTGGCGCCTAGCGGGGGCTACGAGCAGTACTTC. The encoded protein is CASSLAPSGGYEQYF. The chain uses TRBV5-4 and TRBJ2-7; 10 bases fit TRBD2. J was trimmed by 3 bases and V by 0 bases; bases with no gene match: 3. This CDR3 contains 15 residues. Germline-derived CDR1 and CDR2 are SGHNT and YYREEE (reference sequence).

As concerns this clonotype: One base away lies a much larger clone, so this may be a sequencing read error. This rearrangement joins TRBV7-2 to TRBJ1-2, with D unclear. The V gene's germline CDR1 is SGHTA and CDR2 FQGNSA. The V and J ends lost 1 base and 6 bases respectively, with 18 bases between them. CDR3 length equals 16 residues. The CDR3 nucleotides are TGTGCCAGCAGCTTAGAGAAATTGGCGGTGGGTGATGGCTACACCTTC. Translated, it gives CASSLEKLAVGDGYTF. The variable domain in full, completed from reference TRBV7-2 and TRBJ1-2, reads GAGVSQSPSNKVTEKGKDVELRCDPISGHTALYWYRQSLGQGLEFLIYFQGNSAPDKSGLPSDRFSAERTGGSVSTLTIQRTQQEDSAVYLCASSLEKLAVGDGYTFGSGTRLTVV.

This clonotype was detected only a few times. The chain couples TRBV12-3 or TRBV12-4 to TRBJ1-2; D is undetermined. Trimming cost V 3 bases and J 6 bases, with 11 bases left between them. The CDR3 consists of 13 residues. As DNA, the CDR3 is TGTGCCAGCAGTTTCGAGGGAGAGGATGGCTACACCTTC. Its translation is CASSFEGEDGYTF.

This chain connects TRBV12-3 or TRBV12-4 to TRBJ1-1, with D uncertain. V lost 4 bases to trimming and J lost 4 bases, with 13 bases between them. The CDR3 extends over 14 amino acids. The CDR3 DNA is TGTGCCAGCAGTTCTCGGGGAGTAGGCACTGAAGCTTTCTTT. It is translated as CASSSRGVGTEAFF.

In its sample, this clonotype was seen a few times. This may come from a read error, since a much larger clone is one base off. Here the CDR3 omits its conserved ending phenylalanine or tryptophan, so a read error is the likely source. This chain connects TRBV7-9 to TRBJ1-4; 7 positions match TRBD1. CDR1 is SEHNR and CDR2 is FQNEAQ in the germline V gene (reference sequence). This CDR3 has 15 amino acids. Losses at the gene ends were 4 bases for V and 8 bases for J; bases not matched to a gene: 10. CDR3 residues: CASSSPGTEDEKLFS. The CDR3 DNA is TGTGCCAGCAGCTCTCCCGGGACAGAGGACGAAAAACTGTTTTCT.

V is TRBV7-3 and J is TRBJ2-6, with D tentatively TRBD2 (5 bases). Germline CDR1 reads SGHTA; CDR2 reads FQGTGA. Trimming pared 5 bases from V and 1 base from J, leaving 12 bases between. This CDR3 region has 16 residues. The CDR3 DNA reads TGTGCCAGCAGCCCTGTCGGGGAGTCTGGGGCCAACGTCCTGACTTTC. This codes for CASSPVGESGANVLTF.

A few counts support this clonotype. The rearrangement uses TRBV9 and TRBJ2-2; TRBD1 is a possible D gene (5 bases). Germline V gives CDR1 SGDLS, CDR2 YYNGEE. V was shortened by 2 bases and J by 1 base, with 12 bases between the two germline ends. The CDR3 covers 16 residues. CDR3 sequence (DNA): TGTGCCAGCAGCGTTAGGATGGGGCTGAACACCGGGGAGCTGTTTTTT. This translates into CASSVRMGLNTGELFF.

Concerning this clonotype: At one boundary the junction diverges from the germline segment, which might be a read error. V is TRBV5-8 and J is TRBJ2-7; D unclear. Germline V gives CDR1 SGHTS, CDR2 YDEGEE. The length of the CDR3 is 10 residues. The CDR3 nucleotides are TGTGCCAGCGGCTTGAACGAGCAGTACTTC. It specifies CASGLNEQYF.